This TCR beta chain is drawn from a study of cytomegalovirus exposure and HLA in healthy donors. With 60 Vbeta and 13 Jbeta primers, the PCR was carried out. Profiled with immunoSEQ multiplex PCR; TCRdb holds only in-frame clones, not every one. The table records about 190,000 clones, roughly 80% of them present only once. The CDR3 consists of 13 residues. V was pared by 2 bases and J by 9 bases, with 14 bases between. Looked up from germline, CDR1 is SNHLY and CDR2 is FYNNEI. With respect to this clone: No antigen is known for it.

General observations from the study: Further analysis, carried out later, found HLA-associated TCR beta chains more clonally expanded than equally common other chains. What a later analysis showed was that several of the most significant clusters appeared linked to common viral pathogens. An analysis that came later showed most CMV-associated TCR beta chains appearing HLA-restricted.

This receptor was taken from a woman in her late teens or twenties in good health and CMV-seronegative. What was sequenced was PBMCs. The rearrangement uses TRBV2 and TRBJ2-7; D gene ambiguous. The CDR3 region has the DNA TGTGCCAGCAGTGAAATACCAGGTTTAGGGCAGTACTTC. Translating gives CASSEIPGLGQYF.